Listed below are T cell receptor beta chains from one sample, sequenced in a study of T-cell reconstitution after alpha-beta-depleted transplantation in children. TCRdb redid the calling of the PCR reads with MiXCR, one entry per CDR3 protein. The table has around 490,000 distinct CDR3 sequences, 11% seen once. The sample was PBMCs, mostly from graft donor cells, taken 180 days after TCRalphabeta/CD19-depleted stem cell transplant. Receptors were obtained from a female patient aged 2-15 years who had a stem cell transplant for aplastic anemia, so the T cells may come from the graft donor. The CDR3 runs from the conserved cysteine through the conserved F or W. Each record gives: clone size, J gene, D gene, V gene, CDR3 DNA, CDR3 protein. The D gene is left open where the match is weak. Clone size is shown for a subset of rows, as once, few, many or a class of expanded clone.

few,TRBJ1-4,-,TRBV4-1,TGCGCCAGCAGCCAAGTCTCAGGGTGGCGAACGGATGAAAAACTGTTTTTT,CASSQVSGWRTDEKLFF
-,TRBJ2-2,TRBD2,TRBV20-1,TGCAGTGCTAGGCCTCTAGCGGGAGTTTCCGGGGAGCTGTTTTTT,CSARPLAGVSGELFF
few,TRBJ1-2,-,TRBV21-1,TGTGCCAGCAGCAAGGGGAAGACAGGGAATTATGGCTACACCTTC,CASSKGKTGNYGYTF
many,TRBJ2-7,TRBD2,TRBV5-1,TGCGCCAGCAGCTGGGGGACTAGCGTGACCTACGAGCAGTACTTC,CASSWGTSVTYEQYF
-,TRBJ2-7,-,TRBV27,TGTGCCAGCAGGACAGGCGGCTCAGGCTCCTACGAGCAGTACTTC,CASRTGGSGSYEQYF
few,TRBJ2-2,-,TRBV6-6,TGTGCCAGCAGCTACAGGGAGGCCGGGGAGCTGTTTTTT,CASSYREAGELFF
few,TRBJ1-5,-,TRBV28,TGTGCCAGCAGTTTATGGTCGGATAGCAATCAGCCCCAGCATTTT,CASSLWSDSNQPQHF
-,TRBJ2-1,TRBD2,TRBV27,TGTGCCAGCAGTTCAGCGGGAGTATCCTACAATGAGCAGTTCTTC,CASSSAGVSYNEQFF
few,TRBJ2-1,-,TRBV7-2,TGTGCCAGCAGCTTCCTGGGGGAGGGGGCCAATGAGCAGTTCTTC,CASSFLGEGANEQFF
once,TRBJ2-7,-,TRBV20-1,TGCAGTGCTAGAGGGTATGAGGGAGAGGCCTACGAGCAGTACTTC,CSARGYEGEAYEQYF
-,TRBJ2-5,-,TRBV7-9,TGTGCCAGCAGCTTAGGGAAGGACCAGACCCAGTACTTC,CASSLGKDQTQYF
few,TRBJ2-1,TRBD1,TRBV29-1,TGCAGCGTTGGTCCCAGGGGGAAGCACAATGAGCAGTTCTTC,CSVGPRGKHNEQFF
many,TRBJ2-2,-,TRBV7-9,TGTGCCAGCAGCTACTTTATTGGCGCCGGGGAGCTGTTTTTT,CASSYFIGAGELFF
-,TRBJ2-7,-,TRBV19,TGTGCCAGTCGGGACGCACATGGAACTAACGAGCAGTACTTC,CASRDAHGTNEQYF
few,TRBJ2-2,-,TRBV12-3/TRBV12-4,TGTGCCAGCAGTCAGGGGGAGCTGTTTTTT,CASSQGELFF
many,TRBJ2-2,-,TRBV29-1,TGCAGCGTTGGATCACCCGGGAGAGTGAACACCGGGGAGCTGTTTTTT,CSVGSPGRVNTGELFF
few,TRBJ2-1,TRBD2,TRBV4-3,TGCGCCAGCAGCTTGAACCCGACTAGCGGGGGCAGGTTGCAGTTCTTC,CASSLNPTSGGRLQFF
many,TRBJ2-3,-,TRBV11-2,TGTGCCAGCAGCTTAGAGCGGACTAGTACAGGGACAGATACGCAGTATTTT,CASSLERTSTGTDTQYF
-,TRBJ1-1,TRBD1,TRBV9,TGTGCCAGCAGCGTAGCTACCGGACAGGGATACACTGAAGCTTTCTTT,CASSVATGQGYTEAFF
many,TRBJ1-5,TRBD1,TRBV6-2/TRBV6-3,TGTGCCAGCAGTTACCAGGTGGACAGGGCTCAGCCCCAGCATTTT,CASSYQVDRAQPQHF
few,TRBJ1-3,TRBD1,TRBV4-2,TGTGCCAGCAGCCAGGGGGACAGGTTCTCTGGAAACACCATATATTTT,CASSQGDRFSGNTIYF
few,TRBJ1-4,-,TRBV7-8,TGTGCCAGCAGCTTAATGTGGGGAGGTGAAAAACTGTTTTTT,CASSLMWGGEKLFF
few,TRBJ1-3,-,TRBV9,TGTGCCAGCAGCGCCCCAGGGTTAGCTGGAAACACCATATATTTT,CASSAPGLAGNTIYF
few,TRBJ1-1,-,TRBV4-3,TGCGCCAGCAGCCAAGGAACAGGTACTATGAACACTGAAGCTTTCTTT,CASSQGTGTMNTEAFF
-,TRBJ2-5,TRBD2,TRBV6-1,TGTGCCACTTTAGCGGGAAACCGCCAAGAGACCCAGTACTTT,CATLAGNRQETQYF
-,TRBJ2-1,TRBD2,TRBV6-2/TRBV6-3,TGTGCCAGCAGTTATGGACTAGAGTGGCTCTACAATGAGCAGTTCTTC,CASSYGLEWLYNEQFF
few,TRBJ2-5,-,TRBV4-3,TGCGCCAGCAGCCAAGAAGGCGATGGCCGGACCCAGTACTTC,CASSQEGDGRTQYF
-,TRBJ2-1,-,TRBV10-3,TGTGCCATCAGTGATGGGCCCCGAAACAATGAGCAGTTCTTC,CAISDGPRNNEQFF
-,TRBJ2-3,-,TRBV12-3/TRBV12-4,TGTGCCAGCAGTTCGAACAGGGCGGCGACAGATACGCAGTATTTT,CASSSNRAATDTQYF
-,TRBJ2-5,-,TRBV5-1,TGCGCCAGCAGCTCCCCGACGGTAGAGCAAGAGACCCAGTACTTC,CASSSPTVEQETQYF
few,TRBJ1-1,-,TRBV27,TGTGCCAGCAGTTTAGTGGCAGGAGGGAACACTGAAGCTTTCTTT,CASSLVAGGNTEAFF
few,TRBJ1-2,-,TRBV29-1,TGCAGCGCCAGGACGACCGGGCAACCTGGCTACACCTTC,CSARTTGQPGYTF
-,TRBJ1-1,TRBD1,TRBV28,TGTGCCAGCAGGAAAAACAGCAGGGGGGGAGCTTTCTTT,CASRKNSRGGAFF
-,TRBJ1-1,TRBD1,TRBV20-1,TGCAGTGCTAGAGGACAGGGGTTAACTGAAGCTTTCTTT,CSARGQGLTEAFF
many,TRBJ2-7,TRBD2,TRBV11-2,TGTGCCAGCAGCACCGGACTAGCGAGAAAATCCTACGAGCAGTACTTC,CASSTGLARKSYEQYF
few,TRBJ2-5,TRBD2,TRBV28,TGTGCCAGCAGACCGCGGCTAGCGGGGACCGTAAACCAAGAGACCCAGTACTTC,CASRPRLAGTVNQETQYF
few,TRBJ2-5,-,TRBV9,TGTGCCAGCAGCGTAGTCCCGTCCTCCCTCGCGGAGACCCAGTACTTC,CASSVVPSSLAETQYF
few,TRBJ2-3,-,TRBV7-3,TGTGCCAGCAGCTCCACTGACAGCTGGCTTGATACGCAGTATTTT,CASSSTDSWLDTQYF
few,TRBJ2-5,-,TRBV20-1,TGCAGTGCTAGAGATAGTTGGGGTAGAGAGACCCAGTACTTC,CSARDSWGRETQYF
many,TRBJ2-5,TRBD2,TRBV11-2,TGTGCCAGCAGCTTAGACTATGCCGGGACTAGCGGGCTATTGGGAGAGACCCAGTACTTC,CASSLDYAGTSGLLGETQYF
few,TRBJ2-3,-,TRBV7-3,TGTGCCAGCAGCTTACGACCAAACACAGATACGCAGTATTTT,CASSLRPNTDTQYF
-,TRBJ2-1,-,TRBV27,TGTGCCAGCAGTTTATCCCATGGGTCGCACATCAATGAGCAGTTCTTC,CASSLSHGSHINEQFF
-,TRBJ2-1,-,TRBV12-5,TGTGCTAGTGGTTTGGGGGGCGGGATGTCCTACAATGAGCAGTTCTTC,CASGLGGGMSYNEQFF
many,TRBJ2-7,-,TRBV12-3/TRBV12-4,TGTGCCAGCAGCCACGGTGGGGCCGCCTACGAGCAGTACTTC,CASSHGGAAYEQYF
-,TRBJ2-3,TRBD2,TRBV4-3,TGCGCCAGCAGCCAACGAGGACTAGCAACCACAGATACGCAGTATTTT,CASSQRGLATTDTQYF
many,TRBJ1-5,-,TRBV4-2,TGTGCCAGCAGCCAAGATAGGGGGATTGGGAGAAATCAGCCCCAGCATTTT,CASSQDRGIGRNQPQHF
-,TRBJ1-1,-,TRBV29-1,TGCAGCTCCGGGGGCCTGCCAGGGTGGTCATCGGGCACTGAAGCTTTCTTT,CSSGGLPGWSSGTEAFF
few,TRBJ1-1,-,TRBV19,TGTGCCACCACCCGGGGGGGGAGCACTGAAGCTTTCTTT,CATTRGGSTEAFF
-,TRBJ2-1,TRBD2,TRBV27,TGTGCCAGCAGTTTATCAGGTGGGGGCAGGGCTAGCGGGATTCCTGAGCAGTTCTTC,CASSLSGGGRASGIPEQFF
-,TRBJ1-2,-,TRBV12-3/TRBV12-4,TGTGCCAGCAGTTATCGGACGACGGACCCCTATGGCTACACCTTC,CASSYRTTDPYGYTF
few,TRBJ1-2,-,TRBV28,TGTGCCAGCAGTGGGCAGGGGCTAGGTATCGGAGTCTATGGCTACACCTTC,CASSGQGLGIGVYGYTF